These 25 T cell receptor beta chains originate from one sample sequenced in a study of T cell repertoires in cytomegalovirus infection. TCRdb reprocessed the reads with MiXCR, giving one entry per CDR3 protein. The sample lists roughly 640,000 distinct CDR3 sequences, around 24% seen once, with approximately 8.2% in the top ten. Sequencing was done on a sample of CD8+ T cells from PBMCs. These receptors originate from a human donor in good health (CMV status not recorded). Some clones in this sample may be carry-over from other donors' samples.

This chain links TRBV6-5 with TRBJ2-7, with TRBD1 as a possible D gene (5 bases). The V gene lost 6 bases and the J gene lost 2 bases, with 14 bases spanning the gap. Germline CDR1 is MNHEY and CDR2 is SVGAGI. CDR3 length: 14 residues. In DNA, the CDR3 is TGTGCCAGCAGGGAGACAGAATCTACCTACGAGCAGTACTTC. Translation gives CASRETESTYEQYF.

Notes on this clonotype: As the CDR3 is not closed by the conserved phenylalanine or tryptophan, this likely results from a read error. The gene calls are TRBV7-1 and TRBJ1-2, with D perhaps matching TRBD1 (6 bases). TRBV7-1 is marked as an open reading frame, function uncertain. The CDR3 is 16 amino acids. The V and J ends lost 2 bases and 1 base respectively, with 14 bases between them. This chain's CDR3 is CASSSSTGPDNYGYTI. CDR3 coding DNA: TGTGCCAGCAGCTCATCTACAGGGCCCGATAACTATGGCTACACCATC.

This clonotype showed up just a few times. The chain joins TRBV6-1 to TRBJ1-1; D is unresolved. The germline V and J ends were trimmed by 5 bases and 4 bases, with 14 bases remaining between them. The CDR3 sequence is 14 residues long. CDR1 MNHNS and CDR2 SASEGT come from the germline V gene. DNA of the CDR3: TGTGCCAGCAGTTATAATCCGGCGGGCACTGAAGCTTTCTTT. Translating gives CASSYNPAGTEAFF.

This clonotype showed up just a few times. The chain carries TRBV27 and TRBJ2-1; D ambiguous. Germline V lookup: CDR1 MNHEY, CDR2 SMNVEV (reference sequence). V was clipped by 0 bases and J by 4 bases, with 7 bases between them. The CDR3 extends over 14 amino acids. The CDR3 sequence is CASSLSPRYNEQFF. In DNA, the CDR3 is TGTGCCAGCAGTTTATCTCCCCGTTACAATGAGCAGTTCTTC.

This chain uses TRBV29-1 with TRBJ2-3; a weak D match, TRBD2 (6 bases). The germline gives CDR1 SQVTM, CDR2 ANQGSEA. Trimming pared 4 bases from V and 5 bases from J, leaving 10 bases between. CDR3 size: 12 residues. CDR3 amino acids: CSVGSGQDTQYF. As DNA, the CDR3 is TGCAGCGTTGGTAGCGGCCAAGATACGCAGTATTTT.

The chain recombines TRBV2 with TRBJ1-1; a possible D gene is TRBD1 (5 bases). V dropped 6 bases and J dropped 0 bases, with 11 bases sitting between them. The CDR3 totals 14 residues. From germline, CDR1 is SNHLY and CDR2 FYNNEI. In nucleotides, the CDR3 is TGTGCCAGCAGCCTGACAGAGGTGAACACTGAAGCTTTCTTT. Its protein product is CASSLTEVNTEAFF.

DNA for the CDR3: TGCGCCAGCAGCCAAGATTGGCGGGATGAGCAGTTCTTC. This sequence encodes CASSQDWRDEQFF. The chain recombines TRBV4-3 with TRBJ2-1; tentatively, D is TRBD2 (5 bases). V was clipped by 0 bases and J by 8 bases, with 8 bases between them. Germline CDR1 LGHNA, CDR2 YSLEER. This CDR3 has 13 amino acids.

In its sample, this clonotype was seen a few times. This chain connects TRBV12-3 or TRBV12-4 to TRBJ2-1; 8 bases map to TRBD1. The trim removed 5 bases at V and 5 bases at J, leaving 14 bases unmatched. The CDR3 runs 17 residues. For the CDR3, the DNA is TGTGCCAGCAGTGTAATAGACAGGGGTCCGCAACACAATGAGCAGTTCTTC. It encodes CASSVIDRGPQHNEQFF.

V gene TRBV6-6 combines with J gene TRBJ2-7; 7 nucleotides match TRBD1. The CDR3 is 15 amino acids. Germline CDR1 reads MNHNY; CDR2 reads SVGAGI (reference sequence). J lost 2 bases, V lost 2 bases, and 6 bases had no gene match. The CDR3 region is CASSYVTGQPYEQYF. CDR3 coding DNA: TGTGCCAGCAGTTACGTGACAGGGCAGCCCTACGAGCAGTACTTC.

This clonotype has just a few counts. This sequence joins TRBV28 and TRBJ2-3, with TRBD2 matching over 11 bases. V shed 6 bases, J shed 5 bases, and the junction held 13 bases outside the gene matches. Per the germline V gene, CDR1 is MDHEN and CDR2 is SYDVKM. This CDR3 comprises 17 residues. CDR3 bases: TGTGCCAGCAGCCGTCCCATAGCGGGGGGGCCGGGAGATACGCAGTATTTT. Residues: CASSRPIAGGPGDTQYF.

There are many counts of this clonotype. The chain recombines TRBV28 with TRBJ1-2; no firm D call. Germline CDR1 reads MDHEN; CDR2 reads SYDVKM. CDR3 size: 14 residues. V lost 6 bases and J lost 3, with 14 bases in between. The CDR3 bases are TGTGCCAGCAGCCCCCCCCAGGCCTACTATGGCTACACCTTC. Its protein is CASSPPQAYYGYTF.

This clonotype was seen a handful of times. This chain links TRBV6-1 with TRBJ2-1; maybe TRBD1 (6 bases). CDR3 length equals 14 residues. Germline values: CDR1 MNHNS, CDR2 SASEGT. Trimming removed 2 bases from V and 10 bases from J, with 15 bases in between. The CDR3 nucleotides read TGTGCCAGCAGTGAAAGTCACAGGGCAAACGAGCAGTTCTTC. It translates to CASSESHRANEQFF.

Remarks on this clonotype: With a much larger clone just one base away, this may be a read error. The V gene is TRBV7-9, the J gene TRBJ1-1; tentatively, D is TRBD1 (6 bases). This CDR3 comprises 12 residues. In germline, CDR1 is SEHNR, CDR2 FQNEAQ (reference sequence). The CDR3 spells CVSSARGTEAFF. CDR3 DNA sequence: TGTGTCAGCAGCGCCAGGGGTACTGAAGCTTTCTTT.

This clonotype was counted at least ten times. The J gene is TRBJ1-4, the V gene TRBV6-5, with 11 bases lining up with TRBD1. V shed 2 bases, J shed 8 bases, and the junction held 7 bases outside the gene matches. The CDR3 has 16 amino acids. Germline V gives CDR1 MNHEY, CDR2 SVGAGI. The CDR3, as DNA: TGTGCCAGCAGTTACAGCAAGGACAGGGGGCGCGAAAAACTGTTTTTT. This translates into CASSYSKDRGREKLFF.

V and J are TRBV2 and TRBJ2-7, with a possible D match to TRBD2 (5 bases). The CDR3 consists of 11 residues. Germline CDR1 reads SNHLY; CDR2 reads FYNNEI. The germline V and J ends were trimmed by 6 bases and 7 bases, with 10 bases remaining between them. The CDR3 is CASSGRREQYF. For the CDR3, the DNA is TGTGCCAGCAGCGGCCGGAGGGAGCAGTACTTC.

A note on this clonotype: The junction does not match germline at one end; this may be a read error. The chain's CDR3 is CASSLYDTRNDKLFF. The CDR3 bases are TGTGCCAGCAGTTTATACGACACGAGAAATGACAAACTGTTTTTT. The rearrangement uses TRBV12-3 or TRBV12-4 and TRBJ1-4; no clear D. The CDR3 contains 15 residues.

The chain has TRBV14 and TRBJ1-6, with unresolved D. CDR3 length: 14 amino acids. CDR1 is SGHDN and CDR2 is FVKESK in the germline V gene. V gave up 1 base and J gave up 11 bases, with 12 bases separating them. CDR3 sequence: CASSQADGSAPLHF. For the CDR3, the DNA is TGTGCCAGCAGCCAAGCTGACGGGTCGGCACCCCTCCACTTT.

In this sample, this clonotype turned up once. The rearrangement links TRBV5-4 to TRBJ2-7, with a possible D match to TRBD1 (6 bases). Trimming removed 0 bases from V and 2 bases from J, with 12 bases in between. Looked up from germline, CDR1 is SGHNT and CDR2 is YYREEE (reference sequence). The CDR3 is 15 residues long. The CDR3 DNA reads as TGTGCCAGCAGCTTGGGGCTTCCAGGGGCCTACGAGCAGTACGTC. Its protein product is CASSLGLPGAYEQYV.

The CDR3 DNA reads TGTGCCCTAGAAGGGCCGCAGGCAGATACGCAGTATTTT. This codes for CALEGPQADTQYF. J is TRBJ2-3 and V is TRBV7-9; D uncertain. Looked up from germline, CDR1 is SEHNR and CDR2 is FQNEAQ (reference sequence). The CDR3 sequence is 13 residues long. V was trimmed by 11 bases and J by 4 bases, leaving 16 bases between them.

The CDR3, as DNA: TGTGCTAGTGGTCCCGGACAGGGGCAGTTCTTC. This sequence encodes CASGPGQGQFF. V gene TRBV12-5 combines with J gene TRBJ2-1, with 8 bases lining up with TRBD1. Germline V gene sequence: CDR1 LGHNT, CDR2 FRNRAP. V shed 5 bases and J 12 bases; nucleotides not matched to a gene: 3. There are 11 residues in the CDR3.

Ten or more counts support this clonotype. The V gene is TRBV28, the J gene TRBJ2-7; D not resolved. The ends were cut back, 5 bases at V and 6 bases at J, with 11 bases in the middle. The CDR3 consists of 12 residues. Germline loops: CDR1 MDHEN, CDR2 SYDVKM. CDR3 nucleotides: TGTGCCAGCAGTCTCGAGAAGGGCGAGCAGTACGTC. This encodes CASSLEKGEQYV.

The chain has TRBV28 and TRBJ2-4; D unresolved. The V end was cut by 6 bases, the J end by 1 base, with 10 bases between. The germline CDR1 and CDR2 sequences are MDHEN and SYDVKM. The CDR3 has 14 residues. The CDR3 sequence is CASSPPGAKNIQYF. CDR3 in DNA: TGTGCCAGCAGCCCCCCCGGGGCCAAAAACATTCAGTACTTC.

This clonotype was found a few times. The chain links TRBV7-9 to TRBJ1-1; 8 nucleotides align to TRBD1. This CDR3 is built from 15 residues. The V gene end was trimmed by 2 bases and the J gene end by 1 base; junction bases not matched to a gene: 3. Germline V CDR1 and CDR2: SEHNR, FQNEAQ (reference sequence). The DNA of the CDR3 is TGTGCCAGCAGCTTACCGGACAGGGAGAACACTGAAGCTTTCTTT. This encodes CASSLPDRENTEAFF. Looking up the rest from reference TRBV7-9 and TRBJ1-1 gives the full variable domain: DTGVSQNPRHKITKRGQNVTFRCDPISEHNRLYWYRQTLGQGPEFLTYFQNEAQLEKSRLLSDRFSAERPKGSFSTLEIQRTEQGDSAMYLCASSLPDRENTEAFFGQGTRLTVV.

This clonotype showed up just once. A read error may be the cause here, since a much bigger clone is one base away. This chain uses TRBV6-8 with TRBJ1-5; 7 nucleotides align to TRBD1. Per germline, CDR1 MNHGY and CDR2 SAAAGT. The CDR3 consists of 16 residues. DNA of the CDR3: TGTGCCAACAGTCCGAGACAGGGCAATCTTATTCAGCCCCAGCATTTT. Translating gives CANSPRQGNLIQPQHF.

The chain combines TRBV4-2 with TRBJ2-2, with a weak D call TRBD2 (6 bases). CDR3 size: 17 residues. CDR1 is LGHNA and CDR2 is YNFKEQ in the germline V gene. The V and J ends lost 3 bases and 4 bases respectively, with 18 bases between them. The CDR3 coding sequence is TGTGCCAGCAGCCACGCCGGGACCCTGGGGGGCACCGGGGAGCTGTTTTTT. It translates to CASSHAGTLGGTGELFF.